The T cell receptor beta chain described here comes from a study of early T cells in non-severe SARS-CoV-2 infection. TCRdb ran MiXCR on the 5' RACE reads and lists one entry per CDR3 protein. The sample yields approximately 20,000 distinct CDR3 sequences, around 4.4% seen once. This receptor was taken from an adult who was a healthcare worker with PCR-confirmed SARS-CoV-2 infection or an uninfected control (not recorded which). Sequenced material: whole blood.

The CDR3 nucleotides are TGTGCCAGCAGCCTCGGACAGGGGGCTGATACGCAGTATTTT. It is translated as CASSLGQGADTQYF. The gene calls are TRBV6-5 and TRBJ2-3; 11 bases agree with TRBD1. J was trimmed by 6 bases and V by 6 bases; bases with no gene match: 5. The germline gives CDR1 MNHEY, CDR2 SVGAGI. The CDR3 covers 14 residues.